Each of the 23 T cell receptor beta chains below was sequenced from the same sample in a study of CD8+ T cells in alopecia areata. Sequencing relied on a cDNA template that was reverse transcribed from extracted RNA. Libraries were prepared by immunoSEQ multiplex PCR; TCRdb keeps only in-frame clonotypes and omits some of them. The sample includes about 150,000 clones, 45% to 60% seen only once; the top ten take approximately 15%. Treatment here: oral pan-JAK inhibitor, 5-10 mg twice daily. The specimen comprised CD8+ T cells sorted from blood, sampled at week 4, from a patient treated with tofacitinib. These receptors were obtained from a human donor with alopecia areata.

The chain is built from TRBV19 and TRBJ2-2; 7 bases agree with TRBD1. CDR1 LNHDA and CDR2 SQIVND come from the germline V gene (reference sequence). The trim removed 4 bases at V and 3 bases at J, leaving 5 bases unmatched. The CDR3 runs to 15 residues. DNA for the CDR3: TGTGCCAGTAGTACAACGGGACAGTACACCGGGGAGCTGTTTTTT. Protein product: CASSTTGQYTGELFF.

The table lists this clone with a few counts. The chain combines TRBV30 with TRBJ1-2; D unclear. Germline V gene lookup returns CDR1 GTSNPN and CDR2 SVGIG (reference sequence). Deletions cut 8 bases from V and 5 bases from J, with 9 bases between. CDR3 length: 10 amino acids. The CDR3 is CAEGPYGYTF. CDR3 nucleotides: TGTGCCGAAGGGCCGTATGGCTACACCTTC. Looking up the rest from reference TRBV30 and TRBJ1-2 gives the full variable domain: SQTIHQWPATLVQPVGSPLSLECTVEGTSNPNLYWYRQAAGRGLQLLFYSVGIGQISSEVPQNLSASRPQDRQFILSSKKLLLSDSGFYLCAEGPYGYTFGSGTRLTVV.

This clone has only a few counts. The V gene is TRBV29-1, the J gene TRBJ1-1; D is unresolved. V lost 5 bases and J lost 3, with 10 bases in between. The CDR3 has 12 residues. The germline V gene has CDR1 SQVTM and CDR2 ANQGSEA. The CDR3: CSVLFQDTEAFF. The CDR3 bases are TGCAGCGTTTTATTTCAGGACACTGAAGCTTTCTTT.

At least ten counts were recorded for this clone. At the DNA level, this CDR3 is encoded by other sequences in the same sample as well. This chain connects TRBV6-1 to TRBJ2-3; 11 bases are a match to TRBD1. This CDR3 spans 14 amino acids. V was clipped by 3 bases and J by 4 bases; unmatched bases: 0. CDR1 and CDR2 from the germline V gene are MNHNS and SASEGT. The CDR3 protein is CASSEGQGADTQYF. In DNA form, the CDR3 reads TGTGCCAGCAGTGAGGGACAGGGGGCAGATACGCAGTATTTT.

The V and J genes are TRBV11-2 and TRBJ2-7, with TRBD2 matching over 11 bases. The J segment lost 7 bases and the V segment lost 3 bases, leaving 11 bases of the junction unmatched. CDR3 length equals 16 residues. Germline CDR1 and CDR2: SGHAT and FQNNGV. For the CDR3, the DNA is TGTGCCAGCAGCTTGGGCCCGGGACTAGCGGTTGATGAGCAGTACTTC. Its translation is CASSLGPGLAVDEQYF.

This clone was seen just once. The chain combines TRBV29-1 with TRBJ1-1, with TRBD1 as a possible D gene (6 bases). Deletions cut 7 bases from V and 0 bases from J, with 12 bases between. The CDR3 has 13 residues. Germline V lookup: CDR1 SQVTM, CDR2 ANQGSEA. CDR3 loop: CSAGTQVNTEAFF. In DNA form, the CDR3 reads TGCAGCGCAGGGACACAGGTGAACACTGAAGCTTTCTTT.

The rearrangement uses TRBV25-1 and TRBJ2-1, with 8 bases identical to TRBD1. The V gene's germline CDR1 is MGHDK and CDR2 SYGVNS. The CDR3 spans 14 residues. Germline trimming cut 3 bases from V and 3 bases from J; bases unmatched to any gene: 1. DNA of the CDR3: TGTGCCAGCAGTGAGGACAGGGACTACAATGAGCAGTTCTTC. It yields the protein CASSEDRDYNEQFF.

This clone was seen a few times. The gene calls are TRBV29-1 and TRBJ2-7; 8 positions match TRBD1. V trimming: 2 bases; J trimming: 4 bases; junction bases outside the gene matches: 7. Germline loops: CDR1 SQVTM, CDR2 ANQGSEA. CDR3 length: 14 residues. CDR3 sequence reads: CSVELMDREYEQYF. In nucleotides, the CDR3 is TGCAGCGTTGAATTGATGGACAGGGAGTACGAGCAGTACTTC.

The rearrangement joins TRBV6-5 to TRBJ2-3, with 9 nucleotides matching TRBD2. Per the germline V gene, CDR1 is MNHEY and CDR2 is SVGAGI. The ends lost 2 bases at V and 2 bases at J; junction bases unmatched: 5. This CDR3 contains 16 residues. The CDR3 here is CASSYVAGGPTDTQYF. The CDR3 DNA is TGTGCCAGCAGTTACGTGGCGGGGGGGCCCACAGATACGCAGTATTTT.

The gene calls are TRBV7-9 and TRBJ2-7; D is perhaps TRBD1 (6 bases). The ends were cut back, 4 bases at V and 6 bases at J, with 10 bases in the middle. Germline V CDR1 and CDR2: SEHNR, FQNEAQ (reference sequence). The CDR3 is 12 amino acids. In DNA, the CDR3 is TGTGCCAGCAGCTCCGACAGGCGCGAGCAGTACTTC. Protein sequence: CASSSDRREQYF.

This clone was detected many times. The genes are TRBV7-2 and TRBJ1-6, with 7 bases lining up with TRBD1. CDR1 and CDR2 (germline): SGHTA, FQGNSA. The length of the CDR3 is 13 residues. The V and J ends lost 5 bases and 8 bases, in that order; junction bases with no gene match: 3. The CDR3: CASSDTGDSPLHF. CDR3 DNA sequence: TGTGCCAGCAGCGACACAGGGGATTCACCCCTCCACTTT. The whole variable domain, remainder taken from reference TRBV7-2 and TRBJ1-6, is GAGVSQSPSNKVTEKGKDVELRCDPISGHTALYWYRQSLGQGLEFLIYFQGNSAPDKSGLPSDRFSAERTGGSVSTLTIQRTQQEDSAVYLCASSDTGDSPLHFGNGTRLTVT.

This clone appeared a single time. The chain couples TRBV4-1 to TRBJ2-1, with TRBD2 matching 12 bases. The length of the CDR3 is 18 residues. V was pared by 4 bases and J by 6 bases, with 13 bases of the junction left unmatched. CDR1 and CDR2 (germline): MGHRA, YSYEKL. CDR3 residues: CASSPTSGGTHPINEQFF. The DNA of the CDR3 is TGCGCCAGCAGCCCTACTAGCGGGGGGACTCATCCCATCAATGAGCAGTTCTTC.

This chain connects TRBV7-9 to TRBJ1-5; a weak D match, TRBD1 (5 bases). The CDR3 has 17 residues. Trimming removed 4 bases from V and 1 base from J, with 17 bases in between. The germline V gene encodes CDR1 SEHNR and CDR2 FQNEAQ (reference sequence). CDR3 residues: CASSSGVGDWSNQPQHF. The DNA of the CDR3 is TGTGCCAGCAGCTCCGGGGTGGGGGACTGGAGCAATCAGCCCCAGCATTTT.

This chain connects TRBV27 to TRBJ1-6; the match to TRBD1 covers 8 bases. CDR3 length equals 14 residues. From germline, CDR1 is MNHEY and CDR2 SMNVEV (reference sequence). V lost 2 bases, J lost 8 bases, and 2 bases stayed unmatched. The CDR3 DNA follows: TGTGCCAGCAGTTTAGGGGACAGGTATTCACCCCTCCACTTT. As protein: CASSLGDRYSPLHF.

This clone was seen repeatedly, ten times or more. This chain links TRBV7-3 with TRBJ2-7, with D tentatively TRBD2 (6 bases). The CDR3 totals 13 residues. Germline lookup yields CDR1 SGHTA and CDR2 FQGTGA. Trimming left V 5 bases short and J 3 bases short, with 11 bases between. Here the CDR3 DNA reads TGTGCCAGCAGCGCCGGGACTGGCTACGAGCAGTACTTC. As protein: CASSAGTGYEQYF.

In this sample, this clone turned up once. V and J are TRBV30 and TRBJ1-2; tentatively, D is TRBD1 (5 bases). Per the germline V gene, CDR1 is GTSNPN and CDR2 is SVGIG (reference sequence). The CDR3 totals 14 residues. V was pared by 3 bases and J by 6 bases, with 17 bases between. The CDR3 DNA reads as TGTGCCTGGAGCCCACGCGGGGGGAGAGATGGCTACACCTTC. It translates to CAWSPRGGRDGYTF.

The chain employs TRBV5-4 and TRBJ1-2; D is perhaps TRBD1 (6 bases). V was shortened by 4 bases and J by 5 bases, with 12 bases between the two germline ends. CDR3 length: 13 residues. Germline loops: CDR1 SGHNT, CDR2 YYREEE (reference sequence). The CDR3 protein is CASSEGGGYGYTF. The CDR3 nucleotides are TGTGCCAGCAGCGAAGGGGGAGGGTATGGCTACACCTTC.

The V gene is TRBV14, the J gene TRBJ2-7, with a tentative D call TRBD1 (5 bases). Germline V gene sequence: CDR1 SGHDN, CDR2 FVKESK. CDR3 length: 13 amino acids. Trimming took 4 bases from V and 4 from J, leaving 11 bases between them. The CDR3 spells CASSPRRGYEQYF. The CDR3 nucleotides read TGTGCCAGCAGCCCACGTAGGGGATACGAGCAGTACTTC.

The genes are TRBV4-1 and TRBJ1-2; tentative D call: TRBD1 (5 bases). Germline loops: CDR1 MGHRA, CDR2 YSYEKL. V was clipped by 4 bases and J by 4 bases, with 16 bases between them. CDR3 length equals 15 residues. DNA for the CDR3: TGCGCCAGCAGCCCCCCACGGGGCCCCCTCTATGGCTACACCTTC. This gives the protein CASSPPRGPLYGYTF.

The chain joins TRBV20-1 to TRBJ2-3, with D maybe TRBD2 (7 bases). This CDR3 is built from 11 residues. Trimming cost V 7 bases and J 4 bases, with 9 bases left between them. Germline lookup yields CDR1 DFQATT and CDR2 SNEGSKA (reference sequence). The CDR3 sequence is CSVGGADTQYF. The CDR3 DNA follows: TGCAGTGTAGGGGGGGCAGATACGCAGTATTTT.

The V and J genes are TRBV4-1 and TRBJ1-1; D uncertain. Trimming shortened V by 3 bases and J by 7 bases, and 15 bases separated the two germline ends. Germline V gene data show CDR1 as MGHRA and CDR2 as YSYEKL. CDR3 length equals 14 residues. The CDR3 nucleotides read TGCGCCAGCAGCCACCCCCTCCAGGAGAGTGAAGCTTTCTTT. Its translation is CASSHPLQESEAFF.

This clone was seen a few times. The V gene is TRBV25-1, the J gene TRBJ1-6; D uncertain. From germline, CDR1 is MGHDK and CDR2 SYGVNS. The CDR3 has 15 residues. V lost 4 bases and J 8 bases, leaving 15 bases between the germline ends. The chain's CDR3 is CASSVETGLHSPLHF. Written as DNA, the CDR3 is TGTGCCAGCAGTGTGGAAACGGGTCTACATTCACCCCTCCACTTT.

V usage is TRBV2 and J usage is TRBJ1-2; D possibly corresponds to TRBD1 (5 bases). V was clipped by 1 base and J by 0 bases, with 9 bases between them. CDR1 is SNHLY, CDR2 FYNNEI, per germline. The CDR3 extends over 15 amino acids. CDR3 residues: CASSEVGQANYGYTF. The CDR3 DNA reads TGTGCCAGCAGTGAAGTAGGACAAGCTAACTATGGCTACACCTTC.